This paragraph reports one T cell receptor (beta chain). Its antigen is not yet known. Base qualities are not at hand, and no much larger clone is one base apart. The data stem from a study of shared clonotypes between healthy human individuals (dated by TCRdb to the early 2020s). About the full investigation: The cohort comprised a couple of women and a few men aged 18 to 49 years. The study deeply sequenced blood TCR repertoires of five healthy adults to estimate repertoire size and the extent of clonotype sharing between individuals. For each donor, CD4 naive and CD4 memory were each given three plates, CD8 naive was given two plates, and CD8 memory was given one plate. Different laboratories and diverse techniques were used to prepare libraries and sequence TCR repertoires, to increase sequencing depth and limit assay-specific biases. Each donor's leukapheresis produced roughly between roughly 0.85 and 9.5 billion PBMCs.

The donors were healthy, HIV-negative adults who had no recently reported acute infections or vaccinations. All donors were Caucasian adults living in Nashville, Tennessee, USA. CD4+ T cells were enriched through magnetic negative selection, after which naive cells were positively selected on CD45RA and the remaining negative fraction served as the memory subset. After blood collection by leukapheresis, PBMCs were isolated using Ficoll-Histopaque density gradient centrifugation and then cryopreserved in the vapor phase of liquid nitrogen. Analytical flow cytometry was used to check the purity and quantity of each magnetically sorted T cell population. From each sorted fraction, genomic DNA was isolated and quantified by UV absorbance on a Nanodrop 2000c. The investigation overall reported the following: Pairwise subsampling indicated that sequencing depth was expected to affect the degree of clonotype sharing among donors. Estimated clonotype richness was generally larger for naive than for memory subsets. Compared with non-shared clonotypes, the clonotypes found in all four sorted-subset donors had higher generation probabilities. Sampling was restricted to blood, and TCR repertoires in tissues likely differ from the TCR repertoires found in blood. Approximately 4.8% of naive CD4, approximately 3.7% of naive CD8, about 2.1% of memory CD4, and 0.4% of memory CD8 clonotypes were shared across several donors. The small number of donors limited the genetic and exposure-history diversity represented. Rarefaction of sorted-subset datasets indicated incomplete sequencing despite the large sequencing depth.

Using the deep immunoSEQ assay, multiplex PCR amplified TCR CDR3 regions from genomic DNA. Extracted genomic DNA from each cell subset was distributed evenly across all wells of several immunoSEQ 96-well plates, and each plate was treated as a replicate. For sorted subsets, each replicate PCR was loaded with roughly 190 ng genomic DNA, equivalent to 30,000 or so T cell genomes. The purified libraries were quantified using a Qubit 3.0 fluorometer, sized with a Bioanalyzer 2100, and then quantified again using the KAPA Library Quantification kit. A separate single-read 150-cycle Illumina NextSeq 550 flow cell was used to sequence each immunoSEQ 96-well plate. The authors' analysis ran thus. Because the immunoSEQ output held only junctional sequences and lacked quality scores, the filtering could not match the filtering applied to full-length reads. To assign V/J genes and CDR3, sequences were annotated against IMGT germline references using PyIR, a Python wrapper for IgBLAST v1.9. Reads were removed for weak V/J assignments (E-value above 1e-6), missing CDR3, stop codons, out-of-frame junctions, or ambiguous translated residues. V3J clonotypes were defined as sequences sharing the same inferred V gene, J gene, and CDR3 amino acid sequence. The percentage overlap between two repertoires was calculated by dividing the number of shared unique clonotypes by the size of the smaller repertoire. RTK rarefaction, the Chao1 estimator, and Recon v2.1 estimates of unobserved clonotypes were used to assess repertoire richness. For all TCRbeta clonotypes obtained by the gDNA method from four donors, generation probabilities were computed with OLGA. TCRdb took this table from immuneACCESS and kept in-frame rearrangements with V and J called. Such tables lack part of the clones; where checked against another copy, unresolved V genes explain under half of the gap, and the rest is unexplained. For V, J and clone size, that table is used; D and trimming come from the DNA. The sample profile shows roughly 640,000 clones; around 97% of them were found once. The ten largest clonotypes hold roughly 0.055% of the sample.

Compared with germline, V lacks 2 bases and J lacks 4 bases; bases without a gene match: 3. CDR1 and CDR2 (SGHRS, YFSETQ) derive from the germline V gene. The CDR3 spans 15 residues, from the cysteine through the phenylalanine. Just the 45-base CDR3 DNA is kept, in frame starting at base 1. The chain uses TRBV5-1 and TRBJ1-4; TRBD1 lines up with 9 middle nucleotides. The sequence was obtained from a woman in her thirties in good health. Input material: naive CD4+ T cells sorted from blood. The cell subset or site label on this specimen signifies: CD45RA+ positively selected. The CDR3 reads as follows: CASSFSDRGNEKLFF. The nucleotide sequence reads as follows: TGCGCCAGCAGCTTCTCGGACAGGGGTAATGAAAAACTGTTTTTT.